The clone carrying this TCR beta chain was seen only a few times. Its antigen is as yet unknown. The sample belongs to a study of Graves' ophthalmopathy and Graves' hyperthyroidism. Study in general: Peripheral blood samples were taken at initial diagnosis, before any treatment. Study-wide results and caveats: Most expanded clonotypes in thyroid above 0.001 frequency also showed up in blood.

RNA transcripts served as template for amplifying TCR beta CDR3 sequences. First-round RT-PCR employed HTBI primers, with a second-round multiplex PCR after it. TCRdb re-analysed the multiplex PCR reads in MiXCR, keeping a single row per CDR3 protein. The sample lists over 150,000 distinct CDR3 sequences, approximately 40% occurring once. All donors with ophthalmopathy were recorded as having moderate-to-severe activity, CAS ≥3, NOSPECS ≥4 and a duration under 3 months. Diagnosis was based on clinical symptoms, serum thyroxine, TRAb, thyroid ultrasound and orbital computed tomography. The sample consisted of peripheral blood. The sequence derives from a woman aged 40 to 50 with Graves' ophthalmopathy.

The CDR3 bases are TGTGCCAGCAACCTGGGTGGGCGGGCTTTTAACACCGGGGAGCTGTTTTTT. It translates to CASNLGGRAFNTGELFF. The chain couples TRBV12-3 or TRBV12-4 to TRBJ2-2; possibly TRBD2 for D (5 bases). The CDR3 extends over 17 amino acids. Trimming removed 7 bases at V and 2 bases at J, with 20 bases between.